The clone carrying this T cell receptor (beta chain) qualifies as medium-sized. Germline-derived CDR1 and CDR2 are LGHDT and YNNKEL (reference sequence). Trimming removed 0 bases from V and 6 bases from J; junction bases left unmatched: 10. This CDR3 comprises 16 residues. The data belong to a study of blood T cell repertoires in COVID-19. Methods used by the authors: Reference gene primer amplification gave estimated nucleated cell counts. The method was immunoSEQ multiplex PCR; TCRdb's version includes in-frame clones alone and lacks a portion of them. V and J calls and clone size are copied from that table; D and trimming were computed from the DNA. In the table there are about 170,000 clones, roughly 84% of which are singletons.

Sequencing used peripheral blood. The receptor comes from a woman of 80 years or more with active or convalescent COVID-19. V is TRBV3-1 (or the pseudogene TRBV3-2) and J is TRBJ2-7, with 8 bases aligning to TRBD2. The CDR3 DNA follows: TGTGCCAGCAGCCAAGATGGCGGACTAGCATCCCGCGAGCAGTACTTC. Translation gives CASSQDGGLASREQYF.